These 28 T cell receptor beta chains were all obtained from the same sample, sequenced in a study of cytomegalovirus exposure and HLA in healthy donors. The PCR was carried out with 60 Vbeta primers and 13 Jbeta primers. Assay used: immunoSEQ multiplex PCR; TCRdb lists only in-frame clones, some missing. The profile shows 95,000 to 150,000 clones, 73% of them singletons. What was sequenced was PBMCs. The receptors here all came from a woman between 40 and 55 years old in good health and CMV-seronegative.

This chain joins TRBV4-2 and TRBJ1-2; TRBD1 matches 12 bases. Germline CDR1 reads LGHNA; CDR2 reads YNFKEQ. V gave up 4 bases and J gave up 8 bases; unmatched junction bases: 5. The CDR3 has 14 residues. The CDR3 spells CASSPPGQGAGYTF. The CDR3, as DNA: TGTGCCAGCAGCCCTCCGGGACAGGGGGCGGGCTACACCTTC.

Comment on this clone: The junction shows a germline mismatch at one end, possibly a read error. This chain uses TRBV6-4 with TRBJ2-1; TRBD1 matches at 9 bases. The germline CDR1 and CDR2 sequences are MRHNA and SNTAGT. The CDR3 runs to 15 residues. The chain's CDR3 is CASSEDRGSSNEQFF. For the CDR3, the DNA is TGTGCCAGCAGTGAGGACAGGGGATCCTCCAATGAGCAGTTCTTC.

About this clone itself: One end of the junction does not line up with germline, which may come from a read error. Other DNA sequences within the sample encode an identical CDR3. The chain employs TRBV5-5 and TRBJ1-6; no reliable D call. The CDR3 is 15 amino acids. The germline V gene has CDR1 SGHKS and CDR2 YYEKEE (reference sequence). In DNA, the CDR3 is TGCGCCAGCAGCTTGGATGCCGGGAGTATCTCACCCCTCCACTTT. Amino acid sequence: CASSLDAGSISPLHF.

The sample holds one count of this clone. This chain connects TRBV2 to TRBJ1-3; TRBD1 matches 7 bases. Germline CDR1 and CDR2: SNHLY and FYNNEI. The length of the CDR3 is 14 residues. J lost 0 bases, V lost 4 bases, and 0 bases had no gene match. The chain's CDR3 is CASSGTGSGNTIYF. The CDR3 DNA sequence: TGTGCCAGCAGTGGGACAGGCTCTGGAAACACCATATATTTT. Full variable domain (remainder filled in from reference TRBV2 and TRBJ1-3): EPEVTQTPSHQVTQMGQEVILRCVPISNHLYFYWYRQILGQKVEFLVSFYNNEISEKSEIFDDQFSVERPDGSNFTLKIRSTKLEDSAMYFCASSGTGSGNTIYFGEGSWLTVV.

This CDR3 reads CASSQGRGRLADPKSSYEQYF. In nucleotides, the CDR3 is TGTGCCAGCAGCCAAGGCCGGGGGAGACTAGCGGATCCTAAAAGCTCCTACGAGCAGTACTTC. The rearrangement joins TRBV4-2 to TRBJ2-7; the match to TRBD2 covers 9 bases. Germline CDR1 reads LGHNA; CDR2 reads YNFKEQ. J was trimmed by 0 bases and V by 1 base; bases with no gene match: 19. This CDR3 contains 21 residues.

This clone was counted only a few times. The chain employs TRBV5-1 and TRBJ2-5; D perhaps matches TRBD1 (6 bases). Trimming cost V 3 bases and J 4 bases, with 13 bases left between them. CDR3 length equals 14 residues. The V gene's germline CDR1 is SGHRS and CDR2 YFSETQ. Here the CDR3 reads CASSSTGRGETQYF. CDR3 DNA sequence: TGCGCCAGCAGCTCCACAGGGCGAGGAGAGACCCAGTACTTC.

The chain joins TRBV7-6 to TRBJ2-7, with D hard to call. Deletions cut 0 bases from V and 6 bases from J, with 9 bases between. Germline CDR1 reads SGHVS; CDR2 reads FNYEAQ. The CDR3 is made up of 13 amino acids. The CDR3 DNA is TGTGCCAGCAGCTTAGCGTCCGGTGCCGAGCAGTACTTC. Protein: CASSLASGAEQYF.

J is TRBJ2-1 and V is TRBV7-2, with 11 bases matching TRBD2. V trimming: 4 bases; J trimming: 6 bases; junction bases outside the gene matches: 5. The length of the CDR3 is 15 residues. The germline V gene encodes CDR1 SGHTA and CDR2 FQGNSA. This CDR3 reads CASSSNSGGANEQFF. The CDR3, as DNA: TGTGCCAGCAGCTCCAATAGCGGGGGGGCCAATGAGCAGTTCTTC.

J is TRBJ2-2 and V is TRBV7-3, with 9 bases that match TRBD1. V dropped 5 bases and J dropped 0; count of bases not matched to a gene: 7. This CDR3 is built from 17 residues. Germline V gene sequence: CDR1 SGHTA, CDR2 FQGTGA. CDR3 amino acids: CASSPPGTGTNTGELFF. For the CDR3, the DNA is TGTGCCAGCAGCCCTCCCGGGACAGGGACGAACACCGGGGAGCTGTTTTTT.

The V gene is TRBV7-2, the J gene TRBJ2-7; D unresolved. With 2 bases removed from V and 4 bases from J, the gap between germline ends came to 9 bases. The CDR3 covers 13 residues. CDR1 and CDR2 (germline): SGHTA, FQGNSA. The CDR3 DNA follows: TGTGCCAGCAGCTTATCCTCCAGGTACGAGCAGTACTTC. The encoded protein is CASSLSSRYEQYF. The variable domain in full, completed from reference TRBV7-2 and TRBJ2-7, reads GAGVSQSPSNKVTEKGKDVELRCDPISGHTALYWYRQSLGQGLEFLIYFQGNSAPDKSGLPSDRFSAERTGGSVSTLTIQRTQQEDSAVYLCASSLSSRYEQYFGPGTRLTVT.

The chain uses TRBV18 and TRBJ1-5; 11 nucleotides line up with TRBD1. This CDR3 has 17 residues. V lost 4 bases and J lost 2; bases outside the gene matches: 7. CDR1 is KGHSH, CDR2 LQKENI, per germline. The CDR3 loop is CASSLRTGGAGNQPQHF. The DNA for the CDR3 is TGTGCCAGCTCACTCCGGACAGGGGGCGCCGGCAATCAGCCCCAGCATTTT.

V usage is TRBV7-2 and J usage is TRBJ2-5; 8 bases align to TRBD2. Germline CDR1 and CDR2: SGHTA and FQGNSA. With V trimmed by 2 bases and J by 4 bases, 6 bases remained unmatched. This CDR3 is built from 15 residues. As DNA, the CDR3 is TGTGCCAGCAGCTTACTCGGGGGGGCTGGAGAGACCCAGTACTTC. It is translated as CASSLLGGAGETQYF.

V and J are TRBV28 and TRBJ2-5; the match to TRBD2 covers 11 bases. The CDR3 extends over 18 amino acids. The V and J ends lost 1 base and 1 base, in that order; junction bases with no gene match: 8. Germline V lookup: CDR1 MDHEN, CDR2 SYDVKM. CDR3 in DNA: TGTGCCAGCAGTTTATTAACTAGCGGGAGTCTAAGCCAAGAGACCCAGTACTTC. This translates into CASSLLTSGSLSQETQYF.

V is TRBV5-1 and J is TRBJ1-2; D is possibly TRBD1 (6 bases). Trimming pared 0 bases from V and 4 bases from J, leaving 16 bases between. Germline loops: CDR1 SGHRS, CDR2 YFSETQ. CDR3 size: 16 residues. As DNA, the CDR3 is TGCGCCAGCAGCTTGGCCTCGACCAGGGGATTCTATGGCTACACCTTC. Its translation is CASSLASTRGFYGYTF.

The J gene is TRBJ1-6, the V gene TRBV16, with 7 positions matching TRBD1. Unmatched junction bases numbered 11, after V lost 0 bases and J lost 6 bases. This CDR3 spans 18 amino acids. The germline V gene has CDR1 KGHSY and CDR2 FQNENV. Here the CDR3 reads CASSQSTDRSGPNSPLHF. As DNA, the CDR3 is TGTGCCAGCAGCCAATCAACGGACAGGAGCGGTCCTAATTCACCCCTCCACTTT.

This chain links TRBV7-2 with TRBJ2-7, with D uncertain. Germline-derived CDR1 and CDR2 are SGHTA and FQGNSA. The germline V and J ends were trimmed by 2 bases and 5 bases, with 7 bases remaining between them. The CDR3 sequence is 12 residues long. The CDR3 spells CASSLTGNEQYF. The CDR3 nucleotides read TGTGCCAGCAGCTTAACGGGTAACGAGCAGTACTTC.

The chain links TRBV6-5 to TRBJ1-4; no definite D call. The V end was cut by 7 bases, the J end by 7 bases, with 16 bases between. Germline CDR1 is MNHEY and CDR2 is SVGAGI. CDR3 length equals 14 residues. The CDR3 is CASTRRMGGEKLFF. CDR3 in DNA: TGTGCCAGCACCCGGCGGATGGGTGGTGAAAAACTGTTTTTT.

The CDR3 bases are TGTGCCAGTTCGTCAGGACAGGGGGCGAATGAGCAGTTCTTC. This codes for CASSSGQGANEQFF. The chain couples TRBV19 to TRBJ2-1; TRBD1 matches 11 bases. Germline CDR1 and CDR2: LNHDA and SQIVND (reference sequence). Losses at the gene ends were 8 bases for V and 7 bases for J; bases not matched to a gene: 7. The CDR3 has 14 amino acids.

The chain carries TRBV4-3 and TRBJ2-3; 7 bases fit TRBD1. The CDR3 sequence is 15 residues long. J was trimmed by 0 bases and V by 3 bases; bases with no gene match: 3. Germline V gene sequence: CDR1 LGHNA, CDR2 YSLEER. CDR3 protein: CASSQGQPSTDTQYF. CDR3 nucleotide sequence: TGCGCCAGCAGCCAGGGACAGCCGAGCACAGATACGCAGTATTTT.

This clone was seen once. This chain joins TRBV7-9 and TRBJ2-3; 13 nucleotides line up with TRBD2. The ends lost 6 bases at V and 4 bases at J; junction bases unmatched: 13. CDR3 size: 18 residues. Germline values: CDR1 SEHNR, CDR2 FQNEAQ (reference sequence). DNA of the CDR3: TGTGCCAGCAGGCCTACTAGCGGGGGGGCCGGCGTACCAGATACGCAGTATTTT. Protein: CASRPTSGGAGVPDTQYF.

V usage is TRBV30 and J usage is TRBJ2-7; weak D call: TRBD1 (6 bases). The CDR3 has 13 amino acids. CDR1 and CDR2 (germline): GTSNPN, SVGIG (reference sequence). Trimming cost V 5 bases and J 2 bases, with 13 bases left between them. The CDR3 DNA follows: TGTGCCTGGGACCAGGGGTTTCCCTACGAGCAGTACTTC. Translated, it gives CAWDQGFPYEQYF.

The gene calls are TRBV4-2 and TRBJ1-1, with D perhaps matching TRBD1 (5 bases). V was shortened by 0 bases and J by 5 bases, with 22 bases between the two germline ends. The V gene's germline CDR1 is LGHNA and CDR2 YNFKEQ. CDR3 length: 18 amino acids. The DNA for the CDR3 is TGTGCCAGCAGCCAAGAGGGTGGGGCAGGGTGGATTGGGACTGAAGCTTTCTTT. This gives the protein CASSQEGGAGWIGTEAFF.

V and J are TRBV14 and TRBJ1-4, with D unresolved. Trimming stripped 4 bases from V and 5 bases from J, with 11 bases between. Germline V gene lookup returns CDR1 SGHDN and CDR2 FVKESK. The CDR3 sequence is 14 residues long. CDR3 region: CASSPSYRNEKLFF. The CDR3 DNA is TGTGCCAGCAGCCCTTCTTATAGAAATGAAAAACTGTTTTTT.

The chain links TRBV4-2 to TRBJ1-5; D is uncertain. With 1 base removed from V and 3 bases from J, the gap between germline ends came to 19 bases. Germline V gene data show CDR1 as LGHNA and CDR2 as YNFKEQ. The CDR3 runs 18 residues. The CDR3 sequence is CASSQVVRPTGVNQPQHF. The CDR3 nucleotides are TGTGCCAGCAGCCAAGTTGTGAGGCCCACCGGGGTCAATCAGCCCCAGCATTTT.

This clone has only one observation. This chain joins TRBV4-1 and TRBJ1-2, with D hard to call. Germline V gene sequence: CDR1 MGHRA, CDR2 YSYEKL. The V end was cut by 1 base, the J end by 4 bases, with 25 bases between. The CDR3 extends over 19 amino acids. In nucleotides, the CDR3 is TGCGCCAGCAGCCAAGCGCCCGCGGTGGCAGCGACCTTCTCCTATGGCTACACCTTC. Its translation is CASSQAPAVAATFSYGYTF.

The rearrangement joins TRBV18 to TRBJ2-3; D gene ambiguous. Trimming cost V 2 bases and J 0 bases, with 6 bases left between them. The CDR3 totals 14 residues. Germline V gene data show CDR1 as KGHSH and CDR2 as LQKENI. CDR3 region: CASSPARSTDTQYF. For the CDR3, the DNA is TGTGCCAGCTCACCAGCCAGAAGCACAGATACGCAGTATTTT. The whole variable domain, remainder taken from reference TRBV18 and TRBJ2-3, is NAGVMQNPRHLVRRRGQEARLRCSPMKGHSHVYWYRQLPEEGLKFMVYLQKENIIDESGMPKERFSAEFPKEGPSILRIQQVVRGDSAAYFCASSPARSTDTQYFGPGTRLTVL.

The chain carries TRBV19 and TRBJ2-1, with D tentatively TRBD2 (6 bases). The CDR3 has 13 residues. Trimming took 11 bases from V and 9 from J, leaving 20 bases between them. The germline V gene encodes CDR1 LNHDA and CDR2 SQIVND (reference sequence). The CDR3 sequence is CASSNRPEGEQFF. DNA for the CDR3: TGTGCCTCCTCCAACAGGCCGGAGGGTGAGCAGTTCTTC. Variable domain in full (rest from reference TRBV19 and TRBJ2-1): DGGITQSPKYLFRKEGQNVTLSCEQNLNHDAMYWYRQDPGQGLRLIYYSQIVNDFQKGDIAEGYSVSREKKESFPLTVTSAQKNPTAFYLCASSNRPEGEQFFGPGTRLTVL.

There are a few counts of this clone. V usage is TRBV5-1 and J usage is TRBJ2-3; possible D gene TRBD2, 5 bases. The germline V and J ends were trimmed by 0 bases and 0 bases, with 11 bases remaining between them. CDR3 length: 16 amino acids. Looked up from germline, CDR1 is SGHRS and CDR2 is YFSETQ. The CDR3 sequence: CASSLDPSPSTDTQYF. In nucleotides, the CDR3 is TGCGCCAGCAGCTTGGATCCTAGCCCTAGCACAGATACGCAGTATTTT.